The 8 T cell receptor beta chains below were found in one sample sequenced in a study of blood T cell repertoires in COVID-19. Repertoires were generated with immunoSEQ multiplex PCR, while TCRdb's copy carries only in-frame clones and drops some. This sample yields fewer than 250,000 clones, of which 75% to 85% are seen a single time; approximately 8.2% belongs to the top ten. Sequencing input: PBMCs or T cells enriched from blood (not recorded which). These receptor sequences come from a woman aged 45-65 years with acute COVID-19.

V usage is TRBV7-2 and J usage is TRBJ2-3, with 7 bases identical to TRBD2. In germline, CDR1 is SGHTA, CDR2 FQGNSA. This CDR3 spans 15 amino acids. V gave up 3 bases and J gave up 3 bases; unmatched junction bases: 6. CDR3 in amino acids: CASSFGGGGTDTQYF. As DNA, the CDR3 is TGTGCCAGCAGCTTCGGTGGGGGGGGTACAGATACGCAGTATTTT. The whole variable domain, filled in from reference TRBV7-2 and TRBJ2-3, reads GAGVSQSPSNKVTEKGKDVELRCDPISGHTALYWYRQSLGQGLEFLIYFQGNSAPDKSGLPSDRFSAERTGGSVSTLTIQRTQQEDSAVYLCASSFGGGGTDTQYFGPGTRLTVL.

This chain's CDR3 is CASSASFSSGNTIYF. The CDR3 DNA reads TGTGCCAGCAGCGCATCTTTCAGCTCTGGAAACACCATATATTTT. This chain uses TRBV9 with TRBJ1-3; D not certain. This CDR3 contains 15 residues. With 3 bases removed from V and 0 bases from J, the gap between germline ends came to 10 bases. CDR1 and CDR2 from the germline V gene are SGDLS and YYNGEE.

The chain joins TRBV6-1 to TRBJ1-1; D is undetermined. The ends were cut back, 8 bases at V and 9 bases at J, with 16 bases in the middle. Germline CDR1 reads MNHNS; CDR2 reads SASEGT. This CDR3 has 12 amino acids. CDR3 region: CASSPSSGKAFF. The CDR3 bases are TGTGCCAGCTCGCCGTCTTCGGGAAAAGCTTTCTTT.

V and J are TRBV28 and TRBJ2-7; 7 nucleotides agree with TRBD1. Germline trimming cut 6 bases from V and 4 bases from J; bases unmatched to any gene: 9. Germline V gene sequence: CDR1 MDHEN, CDR2 SYDVKM. The CDR3 loop spans 14 amino acids. In DNA form, the CDR3 reads TGTGCCAGCAGCTCCGGGACAGCTAAGTACGAGCAGTACTTC. Amino acid sequence: CASSSGTAKYEQYF.

The chain couples TRBV27 to TRBJ1-1; TRBD1 agrees at 8 bases. The CDR3 runs to 15 residues. In germline, CDR1 is MNHEY, CDR2 SMNVEV (reference sequence). With 5 bases clipped from V and 1 base from J, the junction kept 6 bases outside the gene matches. Written as DNA, the CDR3 is TGTGCCAGCAGTAGGCTAGGACAGGGGAACACTGAAGCTTTCTTT. Encoded protein: CASSRLGQGNTEAFF.

The rearrangement uses TRBV11-3 and TRBJ2-7, with D possibly TRBD1 on 7 matching bases. Trimming removed 5 bases at V and 0 bases at J, with 17 bases between. The CDR3 spans 16 residues. Germline V gene sequence: CDR1 SGHNT, CDR2 YENEEA. CDR3 region: CASSPGGTASSYEQYF. The CDR3 DNA reads TGTGCCAGCAGCCCAGGGGGGACAGCGAGCTCCTACGAGCAGTACTTC.

This chain links TRBV13 with TRBJ2-3, with D possibly matching TRBD2 (7 bases). Trimming cost V 5 bases and J 2 bases, with 14 bases left between them. CDR3 length: 15 amino acids. CDR1 and CDR2 (germline): PRHDT, FYEKMQ (reference sequence). CDR3 in DNA: TGTGCCAGCAGCCCCGGGGGGCCCTTCACAGATACGCAGTATTTT. Its translation is CASSPGGPFTDTQYF.

The chain joins TRBV2 to TRBJ1-4; 7 positions match TRBD1. The CDR3 extends over 14 amino acids. From germline, CDR1 is SNHLY and CDR2 FYNNEI. J was trimmed by 8 bases and V by 2 bases; bases with no gene match: 5. The CDR3 sequence: CASSERTGTEKLFF. The CDR3 nucleotides read TGTGCCAGCAGTGAACGGACAGGCACCGAAAAACTGTTTTTT.